The entry below gives a single T cell receptor beta chain sequence along with its context. The data stem from a study of T cell changes during pregnancy in multiple sclerosis. CDR3 length equals 13 residues. CDR1 is MNHEY and CDR2 is SVGAGI in the germline V gene. Trimming left V 10 bases short and J 0 bases short, with 12 bases between. Some clones are missing from TCRdb's copy, which holds only in-frame ones; the method was immunoSEQ multiplex PCR. Of roughly 80,000 clones in the sample, about 92% were seen once. This clonotype was obtained from a female donor with multiple sclerosis, enrolled in a pregnancy study. This chain uses TRBV6-5 with TRBJ1-1; D unresolved. Sequenced here: peripheral blood, sampled before pregnancy. This CDR3 is CATWRAVNTEAFF. In nucleotides, the CDR3 is TGTGCCACCTGGAGGGCGGTGAACACTGAAGCTTTCTTT.